The 24 T cell receptor beta chains reported below all come from one sample, sequenced in a study of early T cells in non-severe SARS-CoV-2 infection. TCRdb ran MiXCR on the 5' RACE reads and lists one entry per CDR3 protein. The sample carries roughly 86,000 distinct CDR3 sequences, over 5% recorded once. The sample was whole blood. The receptors shown here come from an adult who was a healthcare worker with PCR-confirmed SARS-CoV-2 infection or an uninfected control (not recorded which).

This clonotype was found many times. The chain combines TRBV9 with TRBJ2-1; 9 nucleotides align to TRBD2. Germline CDR1 is SGDLS and CDR2 is YYNGEE. This CDR3 contains 16 residues. With V trimmed by 0 bases and J by 8 bases, 9 bases remained unmatched. Here the CDR3 DNA reads TGTGCCAGCAGCGTAGGTGGTAGCGGGAGTTTTGATGAGCAGTTCTTC. Its protein is CASSVGGSGSFDEQFF. Filled out from reference TRBV9 and TRBJ2-1, the complete variable domain reads DSGVTQTPKHLITATGQRVTLRCSPRSGDLSVYWYQQSLDQGLQFLIQYYNGEERAKGNILERFSAQQFPDLHSELNLSSLELGDSALYFCASSVGGSGSFDEQFFGPGTRLTVL.

This clonotype was seen ten or more times. The rearrangement uses TRBV6-2 or TRBV6-3 and TRBJ2-1; the D gene is possibly TRBD2 (5 bases). The CDR3 consists of 15 residues. The V end lost 5 bases, the J end lost 6 bases, and 17 bases lay between the germline ends. Germline loops: CDR1 MNHEY, CDR2 SVGEGT. The CDR3 DNA follows: TGTGCCAGCAGTCCGACGAGGCGGAGGTTCAATGAGCAGTTCTTC. Translation gives CASSPTRRRFNEQFF.

This clonotype was seen at least ten times. The J gene is TRBJ1-5, the V gene TRBV27, with 7 bases aligning to TRBD1. With 6 bases clipped from V and 2 bases from J, the junction kept 4 bases outside the gene matches. Per the germline V gene, CDR1 is MNHEY and CDR2 is SMNVEV (reference sequence). The CDR3 spans 14 residues. The CDR3: CASSFTGGNQPQHF. CDR3 DNA sequence: TGTGCCAGCAGCTTCACAGGGGGCAATCAGCCCCAGCATTTT.

This clonotype was detected ten times or more. V is TRBV19 and J is TRBJ1-3; D unresolved. CDR1 is LNHDA, CDR2 SQIVND, per germline (reference sequence). This CDR3 is built from 16 residues. Trimming left V 2 bases short and J 0 bases short, with 11 bases between. As DNA, the CDR3 is TGTGCCAGTAGTATACACGGCGAAAACTCTGGAAACACCATATATTTT. Its translation is CASSIHGENSGNTIYF.

The chain is built from TRBV7-9 and TRBJ1-3; tentative D call: TRBD1 (5 bases). V was clipped by 7 bases and J by 0 bases, with 7 bases between them. This CDR3 has 13 residues. The germline V gene encodes CDR1 SEHNR and CDR2 FQNEAQ (reference sequence). In DNA, the CDR3 is TGTGCCAGCACGAGGGGCTCTGGAAACACCATATATTTT. Translated, it gives CASTRGSGNTIYF.

This clonotype was detected only a few times. The chain carries TRBV29-1 and TRBJ2-1; 7 bases map to TRBD2. In germline, CDR1 is SQVTM, CDR2 ANQGSEA. V was clipped by 7 bases and J by 6 bases; unmatched bases: 9. The CDR3 length is 13 residues. The CDR3 DNA is TGCAGCGCCAGGACTAGTTTAGGCAATGAGCAGTTCTTC. This codes for CSARTSLGNEQFF.

This clonotype has a handful of counts. The chain carries TRBV7-2 and TRBJ2-7; D remains ambiguous. The CDR3 loop spans 16 amino acids. The germline CDR1 and CDR2 sequences are SGHTA and FQGNSA. Trimming left V 3 bases short and J 3 bases short, with 18 bases between. CDR3 nucleotide sequence: TGTGCCAGCAGCTTTTCCGGGCCCAATCCACGCTACGAGCAGTACTTC. Its protein is CASSFSGPNPRYEQYF.

This clonotype was detected ten times or more. The rearrangement uses TRBV5-6 and TRBJ2-4; maybe TRBD1 (6 bases). This CDR3 has 15 residues. CDR1 SGHDT and CDR2 YYEEEE come from the germline V gene. V was clipped by 4 bases and J by 4 bases, with 15 bases between them. CDR3 region: CASSPLAGDKNIQYF. CDR3 DNA: TGTGCCAGCAGCCCCTTGGCAGGGGATAAAAACATTCAGTACTTC.

In its sample, this clonotype was seen a few times. The rearrangement joins TRBV7-2 to TRBJ1-6; 7 nucleotides match TRBD1. This CDR3 has 14 residues. V was clipped by 1 base and J by 8 bases; unmatched bases: 2. In germline, CDR1 is SGHTA, CDR2 FQGNSA. In DNA, the CDR3 is TGTGCCAGCAGCTTAGGGGACAGCCATTCACCCCTCCACTTT. Translating gives CASSLGDSHSPLHF.

This clonotype was seen a handful of times. The rearrangement uses TRBV20-1 and TRBJ2-7; D not resolved. The CDR3 consists of 14 residues. Germline values: CDR1 DFQATT, CDR2 SNEGSKA (reference sequence). Trimming pared 0 bases from V and 7 bases from J, leaving 16 bases between. As DNA, the CDR3 is TGCAGTGCTAGAGATCGTCGAGCGCTCGGAGAGCAGTACTTC. It encodes CSARDRRALGEQYF.

This clonotype was detected a few times. The chain combines TRBV12-3 or TRBV12-4 with TRBJ1-6; D ambiguous. This CDR3 has 15 residues. The ends were cut back, 1 base at V and 1 base at J, with 5 bases in the middle. The CDR3 DNA reads TGTGCCAGCAGTTTAGAGGGTTCCTATAATTCACCCCTCCACTTT. It specifies CASSLEGSYNSPLHF.

Many counts were recorded for this clonotype. This chain uses TRBV18 with TRBJ1-2; D is undetermined. The CDR3 spans 15 residues. V shed 0 bases and J shed 6 bases, with 14 bases lying between them. From germline, CDR1 is KGHSH and CDR2 LQKENI. The CDR3 spells CASSPPEKMRNGYTF. The CDR3, as DNA: TGTGCCAGCTCACCACCGGAGAAGATGAGGAATGGCTACACCTTC.

V is TRBV20-1 and J is TRBJ2-1, with TRBD2 identical over 8 bases. V gave up 6 bases and J gave up 2 bases; unmatched junction bases: 9. Germline values: CDR1 DFQATT, CDR2 SNEGSKA (reference sequence). This CDR3 region has 15 residues. DNA of the CDR3: TGCAGTGCCACCAGGCCACTAGCGGCCTACAATGAGCAGTTCTTC. Residues: CSATRPLAAYNEQFF.

In this sample, this clonotype turned up a few times. The chain links TRBV7-9 to TRBJ2-2, with D hard to call. The germline gives CDR1 SEHNR, CDR2 FQNEAQ (reference sequence). V was pared by 3 bases and J by 0 bases, with 8 bases between. The CDR3 totals 15 residues. The CDR3 bases are TGTGCCAGCAGCTTGGACGGATCGAACACCGGGGAGCTGTTTTTT. Protein product: CASSLDGSNTGELFF.

This clonotype was recorded at least ten times. This chain connects TRBV12-3 or TRBV12-4 to TRBJ2-1; 11 bases map to TRBD1. This CDR3 comprises 15 residues. Losses at the gene ends were 6 bases for V and 6 bases for J; bases not matched to a gene: 7. This CDR3 is CASSRTGTGGNEQFF. The CDR3 DNA reads TGTGCCAGCAGCCGAACCGGGACAGGGGGCAATGAGCAGTTCTTC.

The V gene is TRBV11-2, the J gene TRBJ1-2; 7 bases align to TRBD1. V lost 3 bases to trimming and J lost 8 bases; unmatched junction nucleotides: 9. CDR1 is SGHAT and CDR2 is FQNNGV in the germline V gene. This CDR3 contains 14 residues. This CDR3 reads CASSLGQSIWGYTF. CDR3 sequence (DNA): TGTGCCAGCAGCTTGGGACAGTCTATCTGGGGCTACACCTTC.

There are many counts of this clonotype. The chain links TRBV9 to TRBJ1-1, with D unresolved. The germline V and J ends were trimmed by 0 bases and 5 bases, with 17 bases remaining between them. The CDR3 sequence is 16 residues long. Germline V lookup: CDR1 SGDLS, CDR2 YYNGEE. The CDR3: CASSVEAAPGRTEAFF. CDR3 coding DNA: TGTGCCAGCAGCGTAGAGGCAGCCCCGGGCAGAACTGAAGCTTTCTTT.

This clonotype has ten or more counts. The rearrangement uses TRBV19 and TRBJ2-6; D unresolved. The germline V gene has CDR1 LNHDA and CDR2 SQIVND (reference sequence). V lost 4 bases and J 3 bases, leaving 7 bases between the germline ends. CDR3 size: 14 residues. The CDR3 is CASSNGIGANVLTF. In DNA, the CDR3 is TGTGCCAGTAGTAACGGTATTGGGGCCAACGTCCTGACTTTC.

This clonotype was found many times. The J gene is TRBJ1-5, the V gene TRBV19; TRBD1 agrees at 7 bases. CDR1 LNHDA and CDR2 SQIVND come from the germline V gene (reference sequence). The CDR3 covers 16 residues. With 3 bases clipped from V and 3 bases from J, the junction kept 8 bases outside the gene matches. The CDR3 loop reads CASSIRKGGNNQPQHF. The CDR3 DNA reads TGTGCCAGTAGTATCCGGAAAGGGGGCAACAATCAGCCCCAGCATTTT.

This clonotype was found a few times. The rearrangement uses TRBV6-1 and TRBJ2-7; TRBD1 is a possible D gene (6 bases). The CDR3 is made up of 13 amino acids. The V and J ends lost 6 bases and 1 base respectively, with 10 bases between them. The V gene's germline CDR1 is MNHNS and CDR2 SASEGT. The CDR3 DNA sequence: TGTGCCAGCAGCGCGACAGGATCCTACGAGCAGTACTTC. Residues: CASSATGSYEQYF.

This chain connects TRBV23-1 to TRBJ2-7, with 10 bases lining up with TRBD1. TRBV23-1 is known as an ORF, though its function is uncertain. The V gene end was trimmed by 2 bases and the J gene end by 0 bases; junction bases not matched to a gene: 25. The CDR3 covers 23 residues. The CDR3 reads CASSQTPQIPSFWTGGSSYEQYF. For the CDR3, the DNA is TGCGCCAGCAGTCAAACCCCTCAAATCCCTTCTTTCTGGACAGGGGGTAGCTCCTACGAGCAGTACTTC.

In its sample, this clonotype was seen many times. The genes are TRBV7-2 and TRBJ2-2, with 12 bases lining up with TRBD2. The trim removed 3 bases at V and 1 base at J, leaving 3 bases unmatched. The CDR3 contains 17 residues. Per the germline V gene, CDR1 is SGHTA and CDR2 is FQGNSA. The CDR3: CASSFPGLAGNTGELFF. The CDR3 nucleotides are TGTGCCAGCAGCTTCCCGGGACTAGCGGGGAACACCGGGGAGCTGTTTTTT.

This clonotype came up many times. The chain employs TRBV29-1 and TRBJ2-1; unclear D gene. Per the germline V gene, CDR1 is SQVTM and CDR2 is ANQGSEA. CDR3 length: 10 amino acids. The V gene lost 4 bases and the J gene lost 5 bases, with 3 bases spanning the gap. Here the CDR3 reads CSVADNEQFF. Written as DNA, the CDR3 is TGCAGCGTTGCAGACAATGAGCAGTTCTTC.

This chain's CDR3 is CSVGTNRAGGHTQYF. The CDR3 coding sequence is TGCAGCGTTGGGACAAATAGAGCGGGGGGTCATACGCAGTATTTT. The rearrangement links TRBV29-1 to TRBJ2-3; TRBD2 agrees at 9 bases. The CDR3 is 15 residues long. The V gene end was trimmed by 4 bases and the J gene end by 7 bases; junction bases not matched to a gene: 12. The germline CDR1 and CDR2 sequences are SQVTM and ANQGSEA.